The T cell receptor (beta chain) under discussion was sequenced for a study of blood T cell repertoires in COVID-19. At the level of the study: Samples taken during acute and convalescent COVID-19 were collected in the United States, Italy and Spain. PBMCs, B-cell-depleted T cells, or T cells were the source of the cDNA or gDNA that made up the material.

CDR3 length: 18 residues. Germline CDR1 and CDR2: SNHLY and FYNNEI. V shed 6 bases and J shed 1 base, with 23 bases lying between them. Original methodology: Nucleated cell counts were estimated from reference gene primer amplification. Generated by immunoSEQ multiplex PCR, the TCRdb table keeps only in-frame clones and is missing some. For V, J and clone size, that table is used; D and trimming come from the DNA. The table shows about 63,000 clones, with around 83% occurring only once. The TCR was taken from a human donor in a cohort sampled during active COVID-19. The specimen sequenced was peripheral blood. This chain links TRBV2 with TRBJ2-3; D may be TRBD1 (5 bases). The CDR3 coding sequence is TGTGCCAGCAGGAAAGGGGCGTCTTTTAGTGGCGGCACAGATACGCAGTATTTT. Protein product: CASRKGASFSGGTDTQYF.